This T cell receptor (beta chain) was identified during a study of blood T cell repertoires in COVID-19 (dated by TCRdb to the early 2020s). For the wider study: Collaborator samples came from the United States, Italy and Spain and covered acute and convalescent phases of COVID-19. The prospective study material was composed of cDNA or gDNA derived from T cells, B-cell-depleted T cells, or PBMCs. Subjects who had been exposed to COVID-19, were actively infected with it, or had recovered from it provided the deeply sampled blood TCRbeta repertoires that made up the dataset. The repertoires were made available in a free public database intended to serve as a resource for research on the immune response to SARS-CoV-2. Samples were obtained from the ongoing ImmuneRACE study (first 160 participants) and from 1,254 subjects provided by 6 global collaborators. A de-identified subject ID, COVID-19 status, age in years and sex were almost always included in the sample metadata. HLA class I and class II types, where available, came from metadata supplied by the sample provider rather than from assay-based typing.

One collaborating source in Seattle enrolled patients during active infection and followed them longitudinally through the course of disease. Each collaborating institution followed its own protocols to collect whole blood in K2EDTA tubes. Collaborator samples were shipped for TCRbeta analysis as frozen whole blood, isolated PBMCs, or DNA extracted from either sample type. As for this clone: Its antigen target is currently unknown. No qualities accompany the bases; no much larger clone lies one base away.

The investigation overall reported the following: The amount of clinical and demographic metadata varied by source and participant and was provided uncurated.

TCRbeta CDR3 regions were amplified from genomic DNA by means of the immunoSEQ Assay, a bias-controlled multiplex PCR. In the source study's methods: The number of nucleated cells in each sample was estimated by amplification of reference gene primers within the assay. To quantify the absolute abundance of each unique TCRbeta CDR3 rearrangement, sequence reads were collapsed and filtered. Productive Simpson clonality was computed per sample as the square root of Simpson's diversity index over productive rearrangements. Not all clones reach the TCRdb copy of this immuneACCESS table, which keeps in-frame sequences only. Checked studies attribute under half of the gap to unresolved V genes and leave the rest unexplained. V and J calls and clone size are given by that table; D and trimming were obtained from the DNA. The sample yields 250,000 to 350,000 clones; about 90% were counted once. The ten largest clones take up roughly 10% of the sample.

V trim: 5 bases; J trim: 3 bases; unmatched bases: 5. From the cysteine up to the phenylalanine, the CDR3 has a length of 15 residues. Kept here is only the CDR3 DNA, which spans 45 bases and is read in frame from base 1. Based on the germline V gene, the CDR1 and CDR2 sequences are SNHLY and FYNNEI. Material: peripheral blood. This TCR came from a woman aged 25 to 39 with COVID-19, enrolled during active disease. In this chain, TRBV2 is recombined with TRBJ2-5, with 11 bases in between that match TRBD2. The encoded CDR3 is CASSRLAGREETQYF. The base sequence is TGTGCCAGCAGTAGACTAGCGGGGCGGGAAGAGACCCAGTACTTC.